The rows below give T cell receptor beta chains drawn from one sample of a study of blood T cell repertoires in COVID-19. TCRdb keeps only in-frame clones here, not all; method: immunoSEQ multiplex PCR. Altogether approximately 400,000 clones are present, about four fifths being singletons, with the ten largest covering roughly 1.1%. Sample: peripheral blood. These receptor sequences come from a human donor with acute or convalescent COVID-19. The donor label of this sample is uncertain. Each CDR3 is given with its conserved first and last residue. D genes are given only for firm matches. A row's size may be missing; if present it is once, few, many or a size class.

V gene,clone size,D gene,J gene,CDR3 DNA,CDR3 protein
TRBV7-9,.,TRBD2,TRBJ2-1,TGTGCCAGCAGCTTAGGCTGGGTAGCGGGGCTCTTTAATGAGCAGTTCTTC,CASSLGWVAGLFNEQFF
TRBV11-2,.,TRBD1,TRBJ1-1,TGTGCCAGCAGCCAGCGGGACAGGGCGTTGGCTGAAGCTTTCTTT,CASSQRDRALAEAFF
TRBV7-9,.,.,TRBJ1-2,TGTGCCAGCAGCTTAGACAACCGCTATGGCTACACCTTC,CASSLDNRYGYTF
TRBV2,.,.,TRBJ1-1,TGTGCCAGCAGCACCGGGACACCGACTGAAGCTTTCTTT,CASSTGTPTEAFF
TRBV6-5,.,.,TRBJ2-7,TGTGCCAGCAGGCAAGGGGGAGGGATCGAGCAGTACTTC,CASRQGGGIEQYF
TRBV7-2,once,TRBD1,TRBJ1-2,TGTGCCAGCAGCTCACGACAGGGGAATAGCTATGGCTACACCTTC,CASSSRQGNSYGYTF
TRBV19,.,.,TRBJ1-5,TGTGCCAGTAGCAGATCAGGGTCAAGCAATCAGCCCCAGCATTTT,CASSRSGSSNQPQHF
TRBV6-5,once,.,TRBJ2-7,TGTGCCAGCTATACAGCACCGTTCTACGAGCAGTACTTC,CASYTAPFYEQYF
TRBV5-6,.,TRBD1,TRBJ1-1,TGTGCCAGCAGCTCCCGGGACAGGGGTTTAATGAACACTGAAGCTTTCTTT,CASSSRDRGLMNTEAFF
TRBV5-1,.,TRBD1,TRBJ1-2,TGCGCCAGCAGCCCCGGACAGGGGAACTATGGCTACACCTTC,CASSPGQGNYGYTF
TRBV24-1,.,TRBD2,TRBJ2-3,TGTGGTCGGATCGGACTAGCGGGGGCGTCTAGCACAGATACGCAGTATTTT,CGRIGLAGASSTDTQYF
TRBV2,.,TRBD1,TRBJ1-5,TGTGCCAGCAGTCTGGACAGGTCTAGCAATCAGCCCCAGCATTTT,CASSLDRSSNQPQHF
TRBV19,.,.,TRBJ1-1,TGTGCCAGTAGTATACGGGGGTCCAGGTCTTTCTTT,CASSIRGSRSFF
TRBV5-1,.,.,TRBJ1-2,TGCGCCAGCAGCGGAGAAATCGGGTATGGCTACACCTTC,CASSGEIGYGYTF
TRBV30,.,TRBD1,TRBJ1-3,TGTGCCTGGAGATTGACAGGGAGCTATGGAAACACCATATATTTT,CAWRLTGSYGNTIYF
TRBV12-5,.,.,TRBJ2-7,TGTGCTAGTGCCTTTGATGTCAGGGGCGAGATTCGCGACGAGCAGTACTTC,CASAFDVRGEIRDEQYF